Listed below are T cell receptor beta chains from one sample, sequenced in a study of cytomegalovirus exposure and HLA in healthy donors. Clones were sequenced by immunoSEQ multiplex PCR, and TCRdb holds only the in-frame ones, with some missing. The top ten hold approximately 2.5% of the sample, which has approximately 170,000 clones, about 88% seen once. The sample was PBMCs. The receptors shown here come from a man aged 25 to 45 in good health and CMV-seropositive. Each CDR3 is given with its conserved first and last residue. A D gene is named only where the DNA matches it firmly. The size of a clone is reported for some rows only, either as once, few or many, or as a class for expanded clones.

CASSYGTGGGYTF,TGTGCCAGCAGTTACGGGACAGGGGGAGGCTACACCTTC,TRBV27,TRBD1,13,-,TRBJ1-2
CASGRDRGTLEAFF,TGTGCTAGTGGACGGGACAGGGGAACCCTGGAGGCTTTCTTT,TRBV12-5,TRBD1,14,few,TRBJ1-1
CASSLDISGSYEQYF,TGTGCCAGCAGCTTAGACATTAGCGGATCCTACGAGCAGTACTTC,TRBV7-9,-,15,-,TRBJ2-7
CASSPRLSGLNTEAFF,TGTGCCAGCTCACCACGGCTGTCAGGGCTGAACACTGAAGCTTTCTTT,TRBV18,-,16,once,TRBJ1-1
CASSLRASGRSNEQFF,TGTGCCAGCAGCTTGCGTGCTAGCGGGAGATCGAATGAGCAGTTCTTC,TRBV5-4,TRBD2,16,-,TRBJ2-1
CASSLVTRAGDGYTF,TGTGCCAGCAGTTTAGTCACGAGGGCGGGCGATGGCTACACCTTC,TRBV28,-,15,-,TRBJ1-2
CASSPGTGTKETQYF,TGTGCCAGCTCACCAGGTACAGGGACGAAAGAGACCCAGTACTTC,TRBV18,-,15,-,TRBJ2-5
CASSKGGWSYGYTF,TGTGCCAGCAGCAAGGGAGGTTGGTCCTATGGCTACACCTTC,TRBV14,-,14,once,TRBJ1-2
CASSVAPGQGGYGYTF,TGTGCCAGCAGCGTAGCCCCGGGACAGGGGGGCTATGGCTACACCTTC,TRBV9,TRBD1,16,-,TRBJ1-2
CASTGLAATHNEQFF,TGTGCCAGTACCGGACTAGCCGCAACCCACAATGAGCAGTTCTTC,TRBV19,TRBD2,15,-,TRBJ2-1
CASGVGSGSEKLFF,TGTGCCAGCGGAGTGGGTTCGGGTAGTGAAAAACTGTTTTTT,TRBV5-4,-,14,-,TRBJ1-4
CASSQEVDYGYTF,TGTGCCAGCAGCCAAGAAGTAGACTATGGCTACACCTTC,TRBV4-2,-,13,-,TRBJ1-2
CASSYAGRVRDYEQYF,TGTGCCAGCAGCTACGCCGGCAGGGTTAGGGACTACGAGCAGTACTTC,TRBV7-2,-,16,-,TRBJ2-7
CASKRGIAGANVLTF,TGTGCCAGCAAGAGAGGGATCGCGGGGGCCAACGTCCTGACTTTC,TRBV6-5,-,15,-,TRBJ2-6
CASSALAGGYNEQFF,TGTGCCAGCAGCGCGCTAGCGGGAGGTTACAATGAGCAGTTCTTC,TRBV14,TRBD2,15,-,TRBJ2-1
CASSNRGAGGELFF,TGTGCCAGTAGTAATAGGGGAGCGGGCGGGGAGCTGTTTTTT,TRBV19,-,14,-,TRBJ2-2
CASGWREGQSYNEQFF,TGTGCCAGCGGGTGGAGAGAGGGCCAATCATACAATGAGCAGTTCTTC,TRBV7-9,-,16,-,TRBJ2-1
CASSLADGNYGYTF,TGTGCCAGCAGCTTAGCGGACGGGAACTATGGCTACACCTTC,TRBV5-5,-,14,-,TRBJ1-2
CSAAGGPQETQYF,TGCAGCGCCGCCGGGGGACCTCAAGAGACCCAGTACTTC,TRBV29-1,-,13,-,TRBJ2-5
CSSSHLHRGMNTEAFF,TGTTCCAGCAGCCACCTTCATAGGGGTATGAACACTGAAGCTTTCTTT,TRBV7-9,-,16,-,TRBJ1-1
CASSEQVLKNIQYF,TGTGCCAGCAGCGAGCAGGTTCTCAAAAACATTCAGTACTTC,TRBV13,-,14,-,TRBJ2-4
CASSPTSGYEQYF,TGTGCCAGCAGCCCGACTAGCGGCTACGAGCAGTACTTC,TRBV7-3,TRBD2,13,once,TRBJ2-7
CASSYGAPGNTIYF,TGTGCCAGCAGTTACGGGGCCCCTGGAAACACCATATATTTT,TRBV6-5,-,14,-,TRBJ1-3
CASSPTSPSSGYTF,TGTGCCAGCAGCCCGACTTCGCCGTCCTCTGGCTACACCTTC,TRBV14,-,14,-,TRBJ1-2
CAWSVRGKHQPQHF,TGTGCCTGGAGTGTTAGAGGGAAACATCAGCCCCAGCATTTT,TRBV30,-,14,-,TRBJ1-5
CAISPNYEQYF,TGTGCCATCAGCCCTAATTACGAGCAGTACTTC,TRBV10-3,-,11,-,TRBJ2-7
CASRLTDRVLSEAFF,TGTGCCAGCAGGCTTACGGACAGGGTACTTTCTGAAGCTTTCTTT,TRBV10-3,TRBD1,15,few,TRBJ1-1
CAILPMDRGGLEQYF,TGTGCCATCCTCCCCATGGACAGGGGAGGGCTCGAGCAGTACTTC,TRBV6-1,TRBD1,15,-,TRBJ2-7
CASSPRTGRVNTEAFF,TGTGCCAGCTCACCTAGGACAGGGAGGGTGAACACTGAAGCTTTCTTT,TRBV18,TRBD1,16,-,TRBJ1-1